Listed here are 24 T cell receptor beta chains from one sample, sequenced in a study of blood T cells in healthy people across ages. Primers used in a second PCR of about 7 to 12 cycles were a sample-barcoded 5' primer and a J-beta primer mix. TCRdb re-called the 5' RACE reads through MiXCR, storing one row per CDR3 protein. The table lists around 600,000 distinct CDR3 sequences, roughly 48% of them singletons. The material sequenced was blood. All receptors derive from a man at least 80 years old in good health.

The chain has TRBV20-1 and TRBJ1-4, with D maybe TRBD1 (5 bases). CDR1 is DFQATT, CDR2 SNEGSKA, per germline (reference sequence). The CDR3 length is 14 residues. The germline V and J ends were trimmed by 1 base and 8 bases, with 14 bases remaining between them. In DNA form, the CDR3 reads TGCAGTGCTAGAGCGCAGGGAGATAGGGAAAAACTGTTTTTT. Translated: CSARAQGDREKLFF.

Turning to this clonotype: Germline and junction disagree at one end, which may indicate a read error. The chain uses TRBV12-3 or TRBV12-4 and TRBJ2-1; D is uncertain. The J call is uncertain, as TRBJ2-7 better fits the DNA end. This CDR3 comprises 11 residues. The CDR3: CASSVANEQYF. DNA for the CDR3: TGTGCCAGCAGTGTAGCAAATGAGCAGTACTTC.

The V gene is TRBV3-1, the J gene TRBJ2-3; D is unresolved. The CDR3 has 13 residues. Trimming left V 5 bases short and J 5 bases short, with 11 bases between. Germline values: CDR1 LGHDT, CDR2 YNNKEL (reference sequence). The CDR3 nucleotides are TGTGCCAGCAGCTTTAACGTGGGAGATACGCAGTATTTT. Protein sequence: CASSFNVGDTQYF.

The genes are TRBV20-1 and TRBJ2-3; either TRBD1 or TRBD2 may supply D (5 bases each). Trimming shortened V by 2 bases and J by 3 bases, and 12 bases separated the two germline ends. CDR3 length equals 14 residues. Germline V gene sequence: CDR1 DFQATT, CDR2 SNEGSKA (reference sequence). The CDR3 sequence: CSARQGWRTDTQYF. For the CDR3, the DNA is TGCAGTGCTAGACAGGGTTGGAGGACAGATACGCAGTATTTT.

This clonotype was seen more than once but under ten times. Here the CDR3 reads CASSFGQGQGSPLHF. DNA of the CDR3: TGTGCCAGCAGCTTCGGACAGGGGCAGGGTTCACCCCTCCACTTT. The rearrangement links TRBV7-2 to TRBJ1-6; TRBD1 matches 9 bases. With V trimmed by 3 bases and J by 9 bases, 6 bases remained unmatched. Germline-derived CDR1 and CDR2 are SGHTA and FQGNSA. The CDR3 contains 15 residues.

The V call is TRBV3-1, the J call TRBJ2-3; 9 positions agree with TRBD2. The germline V gene encodes CDR1 LGHDT and CDR2 YNNKEL (reference sequence). The CDR3 is 16 amino acids. The V segment lost 4 bases and the J segment 3 bases; nucleotides outside the gene matches: 8. The CDR3 DNA sequence: TGTGCCAGCAGCCGCAGAGGGGGACTAGCAACAGATACGCAGTATTTT. This codes for CASSRRGGLATDTQYF.

The rearrangement links TRBV6-5 to TRBJ1-1; tentative D call: TRBD1 (5 bases). This CDR3 region has 14 residues. In germline, CDR1 is MNHEY, CDR2 SVGAGI. The V end was cut by 5 bases, the J end by 5 bases, with 15 bases between. CDR3 nucleotide sequence: TGTGCCAGCAGTCGTAGGGGTGATGGGACTGAAGCTTTCTTT. Translation gives CASSRRGDGTEAFF.

The chain couples TRBV7-6 to TRBJ2-1; D uncertain. Germline CDR1 is SGHVS and CDR2 is FNYEAQ. The CDR3 is 15 residues long. V was shortened by 0 bases and J by 6 bases, with 12 bases between the two germline ends. DNA of the CDR3: TGTGCCAGCAGCTTAGCCACCGACGGTAGCAATGAGCAGTTCTTC. Translated: CASSLATDGSNEQFF. Filled out from reference TRBV7-6 and TRBJ2-1, the complete variable domain reads GAGVSQSPRYKVTKRGQDVALRCDPISGHVSLYWYRQALGQGPEFLTYFNYEAQQDKSGLPNDRFSAERPEGSISTLTIQRTEQRDSAMYRCASSLATDGSNEQFFGPGTRLTVL.

The chain links TRBV3-1 to TRBJ2-7; TRBD2 aligns across 7 bases. The CDR3 spans 14 residues. CDR1 is LGHDT and CDR2 is YNNKEL in the germline V gene (reference sequence). After removal of 4 bases from V and 5 bases from J, the junction contained 8 bases not matched to a gene. CDR3 in amino acids: CASSREAGVNEQYF. The CDR3 region has the DNA TGTGCCAGCAGCCGCGAGGCGGGGGTCAACGAGCAGTACTTC.

This clonotype was seen a few times. The chain couples TRBV7-2 to TRBJ2-5; D not resolved. CDR3 size: 14 residues. Germline V gene sequence: CDR1 SGHTA, CDR2 FQGNSA. Trimming cost V 5 bases and J 1 base, with 11 bases left between them. CDR3 protein: CASSIDWGQETQYF. DNA for the CDR3: TGTGCCAGCAGCATCGACTGGGGCCAAGAGACCCAGTACTTC.

This clonotype occurred a few times. This chain connects TRBV4-2 to TRBJ2-3; D perhaps matches TRBD2 (5 bases). This CDR3 region has 14 residues. Germline CDR1 and CDR2: LGHNA and YNFKEQ. Trimming left V 6 bases short and J 8 bases short, with 18 bases between. The CDR3 spells CASSDPRGDSTQYF. CDR3 DNA sequence: TGTGCCAGCAGTGATCCCCGGGGTGATAGTACGCAGTATTTT.

The chain recombines TRBV9 with TRBJ1-2; 8 bases align to TRBD1. CDR3 length: 14 residues. V was pared by 4 bases and J by 8 bases, with 10 bases of the junction left unmatched. Germline values: CDR1 SGDLS, CDR2 YYNGEE. The CDR3 nucleotides read TGTGCCAGCAGCCCCAGGACAGGGCGGGAAGGCTACACCTTC. Its protein is CASSPRTGREGYTF.

This clonotype was counted only a few times. This sequence joins TRBV9 and TRBJ1-6; D unresolved. The V and J ends lost 0 bases and 0 bases respectively, with 7 bases between them. This CDR3 contains 16 residues. Per germline, CDR1 SGDLS and CDR2 YYNGEE. This CDR3 is CASSVDPRSYNSPLHF. The CDR3 nucleotides read TGTGCCAGCAGCGTAGATCCACGCTCCTATAATTCACCCCTCCACTTT.

The chain employs TRBV29-1 and TRBJ2-5; 7 positions agree with TRBD2. CDR1 is SQVTM and CDR2 is ANQGSEA in the germline V gene. The CDR3 spans 13 residues. V lost 7 bases, J lost 11 bases, and 16 bases stayed unmatched. CDR3: CSGRRAGFGEQYF. CDR3 sequence (DNA): TGCAGCGGTAGACGAGCGGGGTTCGGAGAGCAGTACTTC.

The chain has TRBV14 and TRBJ1-1, with 7 bases fitting TRBD1. Germline loops: CDR1 SGHDN, CDR2 FVKESK. After removal of 3 bases from V and 3 bases from J, the junction contained 10 bases not matched to a gene. CDR3 length: 16 residues. The CDR3 DNA reads as TGTGCCAGCAGCCACGCCCGGGGACAGATGGACACTGAAGCTTTCTTT. This translates into CASSHARGQMDTEAFF.

Only a few counts were recorded for this clonotype. J is TRBJ2-7 and V is TRBV7-9, with 8 nucleotides matching TRBD2. The V and J ends lost 2 bases and 6 bases, in that order; junction bases with no gene match: 6. The CDR3 has 14 amino acids. CDR1 is SEHNR and CDR2 is FQNEAQ in the germline V gene (reference sequence). CDR3 residues: CASSLSGRGSEQYF. CDR3 sequence (DNA): TGTGCCAGCAGCTTAAGCGGGAGAGGTTCCGAGCAGTACTTC.

V usage is TRBV6-2 or TRBV6-3 and J usage is TRBJ2-5, with D unclear. Germline loops: CDR1 MNHEY, CDR2 SVGEGT. The V end lost 2 bases, the J end lost 5 bases, and 9 bases lay between the germline ends. The CDR3 is 13 residues long. Here the CDR3 reads CASSYEMGETQYF. CDR3 nucleotides: TGTGCCAGCAGTTACGAGATGGGGGAGACCCAGTACTTC.

The chain is built from TRBV7-2 and TRBJ2-7; either TRBD1 or TRBD2 may fit D (6 bases each). The J call may not be correct, given that the DNA end is closer to TRBJ2-5. There are 17 residues in the CDR3. The germline V gene has CDR1 SGHTA and CDR2 FQGNSA. CDR3 nucleotides: TGTGCCAGCAGCCACGGAGGGCTGTGGGGGGCCCGGGAGACCCAGTACTTC. Amino acids: CASSHGGLWGARETQYF.

The chain has TRBV20-1 and TRBJ1-6, with TRBD1 matching over 12 bases. Trimming removed 6 bases from V and 9 bases from J; junction bases left unmatched: 3. From germline, CDR1 is DFQATT and CDR2 SNEGSKA (reference sequence). This CDR3 comprises 13 residues. The DNA of the CDR3 is TGCAGTGCGAGGGACAGGGGGCTTTCACCCCTCCACTTT. Translated: CSARDRGLSPLHF.

J is TRBJ2-7 and V is TRBV7-9, with 7 nucleotides matching TRBD1. The trim removed 8 bases at V and 3 bases at J, leaving 4 bases unmatched. The germline gives CDR1 SEHNR, CDR2 FQNEAQ (reference sequence). CDR3 length equals 12 residues. CDR3 in DNA: TGTGCCAGCGAGGGGGCCAGCTACGAGCAGTACTTC. This gives the protein CASEGASYEQYF.

This clonotype showed up just a few times. This rearrangement joins TRBV5-1 to TRBJ2-5; D may be TRBD1 (5 bases). Gene TRBJ2-7 matches the end of the DNA better, so the J call may be wrong. Germline V gives CDR1 SGHRS, CDR2 YFSETQ. CDR3 length equals 14 residues. CDR3 sequence: CASTRQPGDYEQYF. The DNA for the CDR3 is TGCGCCAGCACCCGACAGCCTGGTGACTACGAGCAGTACTTC.

The chain uses TRBV9 and TRBJ2-7; 12 bases align to TRBD1. Germline CDR1 reads SGDLS; CDR2 reads YYNGEE. This CDR3 is built from 14 residues. Trimming cost V 5 bases and J 6 bases; bases outside gene matches: 6. Here the CDR3 DNA reads TGTGCCAGCAGAGAGGGGACAGGGGGCGCCGAGCAGTACTTC. Its translation is CASREGTGGAEQYF.

The V and J genes are TRBV20-1 and TRBJ2-1, with TRBD1 matching 7 bases. Germline values: CDR1 DFQATT, CDR2 SNEGSKA (reference sequence). Unmatched junction bases numbered 11, after V lost 2 bases and J lost 4 bases. The CDR3 contains 16 residues. This chain's CDR3 is CSARRSETGTYNEQFF. The CDR3 nucleotides read TGCAGTGCTAGAAGGTCCGAGACAGGGACGTACAATGAGCAGTTCTTC.

About this clonotype itself: Given a much more abundant clone one base away, this may be a read error. The chain uses TRBV6-6 and TRBJ2-5, with D possibly TRBD1 on 5 matching bases. The CDR3 consists of 15 residues. Germline V gives CDR1 MNHNY, CDR2 SVGAGI (reference sequence). The CDR3 DNA reads as TGTGCCAGCACCATAGAAGGCCGGACAAAAGAGATCCAGTACTTC. Translated, it gives CASTIEGRTKEIQYF.